This passage covers 19 T cell receptor beta chains from one sample sequenced in a study of T cells after yellow fever vaccination. TCRdb processed the 5' RACE reads anew with MiXCR; each CDR3 protein has one entry. The data show 300,000 to 400,000 distinct CDR3 sequences, around 11% seen once. The material sequenced was CD4+ T cells sorted from PBMCs, taken 45 days after the yellow fever booster vaccination. These TCRs come from a man aged 18 to 29 who received the YFV17D yellow fever vaccine.

In its sample, this clonotype was seen many times. V usage is TRBV29-1 and J usage is TRBJ1-1; D perhaps matches TRBD1 (6 bases). CDR1 SQVTM and CDR2 ANQGSEA come from the germline V gene. The CDR3 runs to 13 residues. V was cut by 4 bases and J by 7 bases, with 16 bases left in between. In nucleotides, the CDR3 is TGCAGCGTTGGGTTCGGGGGCCGAGATGAAGCTTTCTTT. Translated: CSVGFGGRDEAFF.

This clonotype was counted a few times. This sequence joins TRBV9 and TRBJ1-2; D is uncertain. Per the germline V gene, CDR1 is SGDLS and CDR2 is YYNGEE. The CDR3 is 14 residues long. Trimming left V 2 bases short and J 0 bases short, with 8 bases between. The chain's CDR3 is CASSVDATNYGYTF. The CDR3 bases are TGTGCCAGCAGCGTGGACGCTACTAACTATGGCTACACCTTC.

V usage is TRBV12-3 or TRBV12-4 and J usage is TRBJ2-1; TRBD2 agrees at 11 bases. Germline trimming cut 6 bases from V and 7 bases from J; bases unmatched to any gene: 5. The CDR3 length is 14 residues. CDR3 sequence (DNA): TGTGCCAGCAGCCTACTAGCGGGGGAAAATGAGCAGTTCTTC. Its translation is CASSLLAGENEQFF.

This chain connects TRBV7-2 to TRBJ1-1, with no clear D. This CDR3 is 15 amino acids long. V shed 1 base and J shed 2 bases, with 11 bases lying between them. Per germline, CDR1 SGHTA and CDR2 FQGNSA. The CDR3 here is CASSLGGNLNTEAFF. In DNA form, the CDR3 reads TGTGCCAGCAGCTTAGGCGGGAATCTCAACACTGAAGCTTTCTTT.

The chain has TRBV5-1 and TRBJ2-1; TRBD2 is a possible D gene (6 bases). V gave up 4 bases and J gave up 4 bases, with 18 bases separating them. Germline values: CDR1 SGHRS, CDR2 YFSETQ. The length of the CDR3 is 16 residues. The CDR3: CASSATGANLYNEQFF. The CDR3 bases are TGCGCCAGCAGCGCTACGGGAGCCAACCTATACAATGAGCAGTTCTTC.

The gene calls are TRBV7-9 and TRBJ1-2, with D tentatively TRBD1 (5 bases). CDR1 is SEHNR, CDR2 FQNEAQ, per germline (reference sequence). V was trimmed by 3 bases and J by 8 bases, leaving 13 bases between them. The CDR3 sequence is 13 residues long. The CDR3 nucleotides are TGTGCCAGCAGCTTCACGCAGGGCGACGGCTACACCTTC. Residues: CASSFTQGDGYTF.

This clonotype has only a few counts. For the CDR3, the DNA is TGTGCCAGCAGCCAATTTCTGACCGGGGAGCTGTTTTTT. This codes for CASSQFLTGELFF. The V call is TRBV3-1, the J call TRBJ2-2; D gene uncertain. The V end lost 2 bases, the J end lost 5 bases, and 6 bases lay between the germline ends. Germline loops: CDR1 LGHDT, CDR2 YNNKEL (reference sequence). This CDR3 contains 13 residues. Variable domain in full (rest from reference TRBV3-1 and TRBJ2-2): DTAVSQTPKYLVTQMGNDKSIKCEQNLGHDTMYWYKQDSKKFLKIMFSYNNKELIINETVPNRFSPKSPDKAHLNLHINSLELGDSAVYFCASSQFLTGELFFGEGSRLTVL.

V and J are TRBV2 and TRBJ2-7, with D possibly TRBD1 on 6 matching bases. There are 12 residues in the CDR3. Per germline, CDR1 SNHLY and CDR2 FYNNEI. V shed 4 bases and J shed 5 bases, with 9 bases lying between them. The CDR3 spells CASSGPGDEQYV. CDR3 nucleotide sequence: TGTGCCAGCAGTGGCCCAGGGGACGAGCAGTACGTC.

The chain joins TRBV10-2 to TRBJ2-3, with no clear D. CDR3 length: 14 amino acids. V was trimmed by 8 bases and J by 2 bases, leaving 14 bases between them. Per the germline V gene, CDR1 is WSHSY and CDR2 is SAAADI. The CDR3 coding sequence is TGCGCCAGCCAGGTCATCCAAAACACAGATACGCAGTATTTT. It is translated as CASQVIQNTDTQYF.

This chain joins TRBV7-2 and TRBJ2-3; D gene uncertain. This CDR3 has 14 residues. The V gene lost 8 bases and the J gene lost 1 base, with 13 bases spanning the gap. Germline lookup yields CDR1 SGHTA and CDR2 FQGNSA. DNA for the CDR3: TGTGCCAGCCTAGTAGACATTGGCACAGATACGCAGTATTTT. It codes for CASLVDIGTDTQYF.

The table lists this clonotype with a few counts. The rearrangement links TRBV7-2 to TRBJ1-2; no firm D call. V lost 3 bases and J lost 8, with 13 bases in between. The length of the CDR3 is 13 residues. CDR1 is SGHTA and CDR2 is FQGNSA in the germline V gene. CDR3: CASSFSPRKGYTF. In nucleotides, the CDR3 is TGTGCCAGCAGCTTTTCCCCCCGTAAAGGCTACACCTTC. Filled out from reference TRBV7-2 and TRBJ1-2, the complete variable domain reads GAGVSQSPSNKVTEKGKDVELRCDPISGHTALYWYRQSLGQGLEFLIYFQGNSAPDKSGLPSDRFSAERTGGSVSTLTIQRTQQEDSAVYLCASSFSPRKGYTFGSGTRLTVV.

This rearrangement joins TRBV12-3 or TRBV12-4 to TRBJ1-5; D perhaps matches TRBD1 (6 bases). The V and J ends lost 0 bases and 4 bases respectively, with 10 bases between them. This CDR3 contains 15 residues. The CDR3 protein is CASSLAARGNQPQHF. The CDR3 DNA follows: TGTGCCAGCAGTTTAGCGGCCAGGGGAAATCAGCCCCAGCATTTT.

The chain links TRBV7-2 to TRBJ1-4, with 9 bases that match TRBD1. The CDR3 extends over 14 amino acids. The V gene end was trimmed by 7 bases and the J gene end by 8 bases; junction bases not matched to a gene: 8. The germline gives CDR1 SGHTA, CDR2 FQGNSA. The CDR3 region is CASTRRDRAEKLFF. CDR3 sequence (DNA): TGTGCCAGCACCCGCCGGGACAGGGCCGAAAAACTGTTTTTT.

This chain joins TRBV6-5 and TRBJ2-3; D might be TRBD1 or TRBD2, each matching 5 bases. The CDR3 has 15 amino acids. V was trimmed by 2 bases and J by 2 bases, leaving 11 bases between them. Germline lookup yields CDR1 MNHEY and CDR2 SVGAGI. CDR3 residues: CASSYTGRYTDTQYF. CDR3 DNA: TGTGCCAGCAGTTACACGGGGCGCTACACAGATACGCAGTATTTT.

The chain combines TRBV6-1 with TRBJ2-7, with D possibly TRBD2 on 7 matching bases. The V end lost 5 bases, the J end lost 6 bases, and 20 bases lay between the germline ends. CDR1 MNHNS and CDR2 SASEGT come from the germline V gene. This CDR3 has 15 amino acids. The chain's CDR3 is CASSRSGGRVGEQYF. The CDR3 DNA is TGTGCCAGCAGTCGCTCGGGGGGCAGGGTTGGCGAGCAGTACTTC.

This clonotype has just a few counts. The chain has TRBV6-2 or TRBV6-3 and TRBJ2-5; a possible D gene is TRBD1 (6 bases). The germline V gene has CDR1 MNHEY and CDR2 SVGEGT. V was trimmed by 7 bases and J by 3 bases, leaving 12 bases between them. The CDR3 has 13 residues. The CDR3 region is CASKRAGEETQYF. The CDR3 DNA is TGTGCCAGCAAACGGGCAGGGGAAGAGACCCAGTACTTC.

This clonotype was found a few times. J is TRBJ1-4 and V is TRBV24-1; perhaps TRBD1 as D (6 bases). CDR3 length: 15 amino acids. Germline values: CDR1 KGHDR, CDR2 SFDVKD. V was pared by 5 bases and J by 7 bases, with 16 bases between. The CDR3 DNA sequence: TGTGCCACCAGTGGACCCCTCCGAGGGGGTGAAAAACTGTTTTTT. Translating gives CATSGPLRGGEKLFF.

This clonotype came up a few times. The V call is TRBV6-1, the J call TRBJ1-2; 7 bases match TRBD1. In germline, CDR1 is MNHNS, CDR2 SASEGT. With V trimmed by 4 bases and J by 4 bases, 12 bases remained unmatched. This CDR3 is built from 16 residues. The CDR3 DNA is TGTGCCAGCAGTGCGACAGGGTCGGTGAGCTTCTATGGCTACACCTTC. Translated: CASSATGSVSFYGYTF.

This clonotype was seen only a few times. J is TRBJ1-1 and V is TRBV6-5, with 8 nucleotides matching TRBD1. CDR1 is MNHEY and CDR2 is SVGAGI in the germline V gene. Trimming removed 4 bases from V and 5 bases from J; junction bases left unmatched: 3. CDR3 length: 13 residues. The CDR3 reads CASSFNRGTEAFF. The CDR3 DNA is TGTGCCAGCAGTTTTAACAGGGGGACTGAAGCTTTCTTT.